Below, 16 T cell receptor beta chains from the same sample are listed, as sequenced in a study of shared clonotypes between healthy human individuals. Here immunoSEQ multiplex PCR was the method, and the copy in TCRdb shows in-frame clones only, minus some. Of approximately 460,000 clones in the sample, 77% were seen once. Sequencing used PBMCs. The receptors shown here come from a woman between 40 and 55 years old in good health. Some clones in this sample may be carry-over from other donors' samples.

This clone came up many times. This chain connects TRBV21-1 to TRBJ2-5; the table's D call of TRBD2 was not tested on the DNA. TRBV21-1 is reported as a pseudogene. There are 14 residues in the CDR3. Here the CDR3 DNA reads TGTGCCAGCAGCAACCCTCCTTTCCAAGAGACCCAGTACTTC. This translates into CASSNPPFQETQYF.

Of note for this clone: It is likely a read error: a sequence one base away is far more abundant. The chain uses TRBV2 and TRBJ2-5; TRBD2 matches 8 bases. TRBJ2-7 explains the end of the DNA better; the J call may be wrong. Germline V gives CDR1 SNHLY, CDR2 FYNNEI. This CDR3 has 15 amino acids. The CDR3 bases are TGTGCCAGCAGTGACGTCACTAGCGGCGCCTACGAGCAGTACTTC. Translating it yields CASSDVTSGAYEQYF.

The CDR3 region has the DNA TGTGCCAGCAACGTGGGGGACAGGGGAGGTACCGGGGAGCTGTTTTTT. Amino acid sequence: CASNVGDRGGTGELFF. The chain uses TRBV2 and TRBJ2-2, with 10 bases that match TRBD1. Germline V CDR1 and CDR2: SNHLY, FYNNEI. This CDR3 is 16 amino acids long. V shed 7 bases and J 5 bases; nucleotides not matched to a gene: 10.

This clone was counted a few times. Within the sample, other DNA sequences also encode this same CDR3. V is TRBV18 and J is TRBJ1-4; D is possibly TRBD1 (5 bases). Germline V CDR1 and CDR2: KGHSH, LQKENI. The CDR3 has 14 residues. Trimming took 3 bases from V and 7 from J, leaving 12 bases between them. CDR3 residues: CASSPGQLGEKLFF. The CDR3 DNA reads as TGTGCCAGCTCACCGGGGCAACTCGGTGAAAAACTGTTTTTT.

V is TRBV4-2 and J is TRBJ1-4, with a possible D match to TRBD1 (6 bases). CDR1 and CDR2 from the germline V gene are LGHNA and YNFKEQ. V was pared by 6 bases and J by 7 bases, with 18 bases between. This CDR3 is 15 amino acids long. The CDR3 region has the DNA TGTGCCAGCAGTCAGGGGTACACGGGAAGTGAAAAACTGTTTTTT. Protein product: CASSQGYTGSEKLFF.

This chain joins TRBV9 and TRBJ2-5, with D maybe TRBD1 (6 bases). Looked up from germline, CDR1 is SGDLS and CDR2 is YYNGEE. V was clipped by 0 bases and J by 0 bases, with 15 bases between them. CDR3 length: 17 residues. CDR3 nucleotides: TGTGCCAGCAGCGTAGAGACGAGTTGGGACAACCAAGAGACCCAGTACTTC. Translated: CASSVETSWDNQETQYF.

The V call is TRBV7-2, the J call TRBJ1-3; D is undetermined. With 0 bases removed from V and 0 bases from J, the gap between germline ends came to 15 bases. This CDR3 is 18 amino acids long. Germline V gene lookup returns CDR1 SGHTA and CDR2 FQGNSA. CDR3 sequence: CASSLAGDLVSSGNTIYF. CDR3 DNA sequence: TGTGCCAGCAGCTTAGCCGGGGATTTAGTTTCCTCTGGAAACACCATATATTTT. The full variable domain, completed using reference TRBV7-2 and TRBJ1-3, is GAGVSQSPSNKVTEKGKDVELRCDPISGHTALYWYRQSLGQGLEFLIYFQGNSAPDKSGLPSDRFSAERTGGSVSTLTIQRTQQEDSAVYLCASSLAGDLVSSGNTIYFGEGSWLTVV.

V is TRBV7-8 and J is TRBJ2-7; the D gene is possibly TRBD1 (6 bases). Trimming removed 5 bases from V and 2 bases from J, with 13 bases in between. Germline CDR1 SGHVS, CDR2 FQNEAQ. This CDR3 contains 14 residues. The CDR3 region is CASSPWTEPYEQYF. The DNA for the CDR3 is TGTGCCAGCAGCCCCTGGACAGAACCCTACGAGCAGTACTTC.

DNA for the CDR3: TGTGCCAGCAGCTTATTTGATTGGGGGGATCAAGGCGAGCAGTACTTC. Translation gives CASSLFDWGDQGEQYF. V usage is TRBV7-9 and J usage is TRBJ2-7, with a tentative D call TRBD2 (6 bases). The V end was cut by 2 bases, the J end by 6 bases, with 20 bases between. This CDR3 contains 16 residues. The germline gives CDR1 SEHNR, CDR2 FQNEAQ (reference sequence).

J is TRBJ2-2 and V is TRBV19, with D unclear. Trimming cost V 0 bases and J 8 bases, with 4 bases left between them. This CDR3 contains 12 residues. The germline gives CDR1 LNHDA, CDR2 SQIVND (reference sequence). The CDR3 DNA is TGTGCCAGTAGTATAGAGGGTGGGGAGCTGTTTTTT. Residues: CASSIEGGELFF.

The chain carries TRBV6-5 and TRBJ1-1; tentative D call: TRBD1 (6 bases). The germline V and J ends were trimmed by 5 bases and 5 bases, with 18 bases remaining between them. The CDR3 has 15 amino acids. Germline loops: CDR1 MNHEY, CDR2 SVGAGI. In nucleotides, the CDR3 is TGTGCCAGCAGTCCTTTGGGACATCGGGGAACTGAAGCTTTCTTT. Translation gives CASSPLGHRGTEAFF.

The V and J genes are TRBV5-1 and TRBJ2-7; either TRBD1 or TRBD2 may supply D (5 bases each). The CDR3 is 14 amino acids. Germline V gene lookup returns CDR1 SGHRS and CDR2 YFSETQ. Trimming stripped 2 bases from V and 5 bases from J, with 14 bases between. CDR3 residues: CASSFGTTRNEQYF. The CDR3 DNA follows: TGCGCCAGCAGCTTCGGGACCACCCGCAACGAGCAGTACTTC.

As concerns this clone: One end of the junction does not line up with germline, which may come from a read error. The sample holds other DNA sequences that translate to the same CDR3. V gene TRBV28 combines with J gene TRBJ2-7; 9 bases match TRBD1. This CDR3 is 16 amino acids long. The germline V gene has CDR1 MDHEN and CDR2 SYDVKM. CDR3 nucleotides: TGTGCCAGCAGTCCACCCGGGACAGGGCACTCCTACGAACAGTACTTC. Its protein is CASSPPGTGHSYEQYF.

The chain couples TRBV4-1 to TRBJ2-7, with 14 bases lining up with TRBD2. The CDR3 spans 18 residues. Germline V gives CDR1 MGHRA, CDR2 YSYEKL. Trimming at V came to 4 bases and at J to 6 bases, leaving 14 bases not matched to a gene. The CDR3 spells CASSLFQAPGTSGSEQYF. CDR3 nucleotides: TGCGCCAGCAGCCTCTTTCAAGCCCCCGGGACTAGCGGGAGCGAGCAGTACTTC.

The rearrangement uses TRBV7-6 and TRBJ1-1; 7 bases align to TRBD1. The CDR3 loop spans 16 amino acids. Trimming cost V 5 bases and J 1 base; bases outside gene matches: 10. Germline CDR1 SGHVS, CDR2 FNYEAQ. CDR3 region: CASSLLDRVGNTEAFF. In nucleotides, the CDR3 is TGTGCCAGCAGCCTCCTAGACAGGGTAGGGAACACTGAAGCTTTCTTT.

The gene calls are TRBV9 and TRBJ2-1, with D tentatively TRBD1 (5 bases). CDR1 and CDR2 from the germline V gene are SGDLS and YYNGEE. This CDR3 comprises 15 residues. Trimming removed 0 bases at V and 10 bases at J, with 17 bases between. Written as DNA, the CDR3 is TGTGCCAGCAGCGTAGGGGGCCAGCCCGCCGTAGAGCAGTTCTTC. Encoded protein: CASSVGGQPAVEQFF.